Below are 14 T cell receptor beta chains sequenced from a single sample in a study of cytomegalovirus exposure and HLA in healthy donors. The PCR used 60 Vbeta and 13 Jbeta primers. Repertoires were generated with immunoSEQ multiplex PCR, while TCRdb's copy carries only in-frame clones and drops some. This table has 170,000 or so clones, 80% appearing once. Sequenced sample: PBMCs. These receptors were obtained from a man aged 35 to 55 in good health and CMV-seronegative.

The chain uses TRBV6-5 and TRBJ1-2; 10 bases line up with TRBD1. The CDR3 has 14 residues. With V trimmed by 5 bases and J by 2 bases, 2 bases remained unmatched. CDR1 is MNHEY, CDR2 SVGAGI, per germline. CDR3 in DNA: TGTGCCAGCAGTACGGACAGGGGGAACTATGGCTACACCTTC. Its protein product is CASSTDRGNYGYTF.

The chain has TRBV18 and TRBJ2-7; 9 bases are shared with TRBD1. Germline CDR1 is KGHSH and CDR2 is LQKENI. Unmatched junction bases numbered 5, after V lost 5 bases and J lost 9 bases. The CDR3 loop spans 12 amino acids. CDR3 in DNA: TGTGCCAGCTCAGGGACAGGGACTGCGCAGTACTTC. Amino acid sequence: CASSGTGTAQYF.

V gene TRBV18 combines with J gene TRBJ2-2; weak D call: TRBD1 (7 bases). V was clipped by 2 bases and J by 6 bases, with 16 bases between them. This CDR3 contains 16 residues. The germline V gene encodes CDR1 KGHSH and CDR2 LQKENI. DNA of the CDR3: TGTGCCAGCTCACCATCGACGGACAGGAGGGCCGGGGAGCTGTTTTTT. Its translation is CASSPSTDRRAGELFF.

The chain has TRBV5-6 and TRBJ1-6, with D maybe TRBD1 (5 bases). V dropped 4 bases and J dropped 10 bases, with 18 bases sitting between them. Germline CDR1 reads SGHDT; CDR2 reads YYEEEE. CDR3 size: 15 residues. CDR3 sequence: CASSLGGTRISPLHF. The CDR3 DNA reads as TGTGCCAGCAGCCTCGGAGGGACCCGGATCTCACCCCTCCACTTT.

V gene TRBV11-1 combines with J gene TRBJ2-1; D possibly corresponds to TRBD2 (6 bases). Looked up from germline, CDR1 is SGHAT and CDR2 is FQDESV (reference sequence). This CDR3 is built from 15 residues. Trimming left V 1 base short and J 2 bases short, with 9 bases between. The CDR3 region is CASSLELAPYNEQFF. The CDR3 nucleotides read TGTGCCAGCAGCTTAGAGCTAGCGCCCTACAATGAGCAGTTCTTC.

This clone was found a few times. V usage is TRBV9 and J usage is TRBJ1-2; 10 bases line up with TRBD1. The CDR3 is 15 amino acids. J gave up 7 bases and V 0 bases, and 6 bases lay outside the gene matches. Germline CDR1 reads SGDLS; CDR2 reads YYNGEE. This CDR3 is CASSVGRDRGIGYTF. CDR3 DNA: TGTGCCAGCAGCGTAGGCCGGGACAGGGGTATTGGCTACACCTTC.

The gene calls are TRBV29-1 and TRBJ2-5; 9 nucleotides agree with TRBD2. Judging by the DNA end, TRBJ2-7 fits better; the J call may be wrong. This CDR3 is built from 13 residues. The germline CDR1 and CDR2 sequences are SQVTM and ANQGSEA. DNA of the CDR3: TGCAGCCAGATACTAGCGGGCGACTACGAGCAGTACTTC. Its protein is CSQILAGDYEQYF.

The V call is TRBV12-5, the J call TRBJ2-3; 7 bases map to TRBD1. CDR1 and CDR2 (germline): LGHNT, FRNRAP. The CDR3 length is 14 residues. V was pared by 6 bases and J by 2 bases, with 5 bases of the junction left unmatched. The CDR3 loop reads CASGQGDITDTQYF. The CDR3 nucleotides are TGTGCTAGTGGGCAGGGGGATATCACAGATACGCAGTATTTT.

This clone was seen more than once but under ten times. The chain has TRBV18 and TRBJ1-2, with D possibly matching TRBD1 (6 bases). Germline CDR1 is KGHSH and CDR2 is LQKENI. This CDR3 spans 15 amino acids. Trimming stripped 4 bases from V and 3 bases from J, with 15 bases between. The CDR3 sequence: CASSRTGGKDYGYTF. The DNA of the CDR3 is TGTGCCAGCTCACGCACGGGGGGCAAGGACTATGGCTACACCTTC.

The chain recombines TRBV28 with TRBJ1-5; 7 nucleotides line up with TRBD1. The germline gives CDR1 MDHEN, CDR2 SYDVKM. V gave up 4 bases and J gave up 3 bases; unmatched junction bases: 6. CDR3 length equals 15 residues. CDR3 in DNA: TGTGCCAGCAGTTCCACAGGGGCACTCAATCAGCCCCAGCATTTT. This codes for CASSSTGALNQPQHF.

This chain connects TRBV5-1 to TRBJ2-1; 8 nucleotides agree with TRBD1. The germline CDR1 and CDR2 sequences are SGHRS and YFSETQ. This CDR3 has 15 amino acids. The ends lost 4 bases at V and 2 bases at J; junction bases unmatched: 5. CDR3 nucleotides: TGCGCCAGCAGCACCCCGGGACAGGCCTACAATGAGCAGTTCTTC. Encoded protein: CASSTPGQAYNEQFF.

This clone has at least ten counts. This rearrangement joins TRBV5-1 to TRBJ2-7; 8 nucleotides line up with TRBD1. This CDR3 has 14 amino acids. V shed 4 bases and J 1 base; nucleotides not matched to a gene: 4. Germline values: CDR1 SGHRS, CDR2 YFSETQ. The CDR3 DNA reads TGCGCCAGCAGCCGACAGGGGAGGTCCTACGAGCAGTACTTC. Translation: CASSRQGRSYEQYF.

This chain connects TRBV6-6 to TRBJ2-7; 8 nucleotides align to TRBD1. The CDR3 contains 15 residues. The J segment lost 5 bases and the V segment lost 2 bases, leaving 8 bases of the junction unmatched. The germline V gene encodes CDR1 MNHNY and CDR2 SVGAGI (reference sequence). CDR3: CASSYQRTGMDEQYF. DNA of the CDR3: TGTGCCAGCAGTTACCAAAGGACAGGGATGGACGAGCAGTACTTC.

This clone was seen only once. The V and J genes are TRBV18 and TRBJ1-4; TRBD1 agrees at 7 bases. Germline V gene sequence: CDR1 KGHSH, CDR2 LQKENI. V lost 8 bases, J lost 10 bases, and 10 bases stayed unmatched. The CDR3 has 13 amino acids. As DNA, the CDR3 is TGTGCCAGCCCCGAGGACAGGTTTGTAAAACTGTTTTTT. Its translation: CASPEDRFVKLFF.